The T cell receptor (beta chain) under discussion was sequenced for a study of monozygotic twins with inflammatory bowel disease. Findings and limits, study-wide: IBD patients exhibited fewer clonotypes shared with other individuals than healthy twins, particularly with disease activity. Whereas healthy co-twins had higher TCRbeta diversity (inverse Simpson), IBD patients had lower diversity.

TCRdb processed the 5' RACE reads again and assigns one entry to each CDR3 protein, with no DNA. Its table lists approximately 160,000 distinct CDR3 sequences. The CDR3 sequence is 17 residues long. About this clonotype: Antigen specificity is unknown.

V and J are TRBV12-3 or TRBV12-4 and TRBJ2-1; checking the TCRdb D call of TRBD1 is not possible without DNA. The sample taken for sequencing was blood. The source of this sequence is a human donor with ulcerative colitis or Crohn's disease, or a healthy co-twin of an affected twin (not recorded which). The CDR3 protein is CASTTGQGVSPDNEQFF.